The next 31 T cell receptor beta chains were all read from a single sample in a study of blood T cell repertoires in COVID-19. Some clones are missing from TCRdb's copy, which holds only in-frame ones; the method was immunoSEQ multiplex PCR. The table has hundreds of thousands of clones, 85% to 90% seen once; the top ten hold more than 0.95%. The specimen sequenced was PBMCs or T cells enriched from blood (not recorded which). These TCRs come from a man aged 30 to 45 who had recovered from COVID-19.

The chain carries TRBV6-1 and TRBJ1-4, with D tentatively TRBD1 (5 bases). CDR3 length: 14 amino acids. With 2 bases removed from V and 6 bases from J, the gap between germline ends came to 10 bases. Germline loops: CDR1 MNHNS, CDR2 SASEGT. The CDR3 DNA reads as TGTGCCAGCAGTGAACCAGGGTTTGATGAAAAACTGTTTTTT. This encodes CASSEPGFDEKLFF.

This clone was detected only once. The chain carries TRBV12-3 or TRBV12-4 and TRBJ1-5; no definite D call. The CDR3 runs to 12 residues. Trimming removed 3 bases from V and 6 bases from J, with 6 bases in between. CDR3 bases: TGTGCCAGCAGTTTTGTTAGTCAGCCCCAGCATTTT. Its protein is CASSFVSQPQHF.

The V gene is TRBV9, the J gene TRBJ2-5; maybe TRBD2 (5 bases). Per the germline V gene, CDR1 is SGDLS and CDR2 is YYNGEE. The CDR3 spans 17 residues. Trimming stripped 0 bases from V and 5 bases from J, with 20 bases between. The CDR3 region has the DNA TGTGCCAGCAGCGTAGAGGCACGGAGGTCCGGTTCGGAGACCCAGTACTTC. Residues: CASSVEARRSGSETQYF.

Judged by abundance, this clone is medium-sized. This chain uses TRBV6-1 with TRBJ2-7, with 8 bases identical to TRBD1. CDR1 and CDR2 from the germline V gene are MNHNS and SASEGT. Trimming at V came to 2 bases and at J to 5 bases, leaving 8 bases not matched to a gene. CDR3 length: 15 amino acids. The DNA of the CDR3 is TGTGCCAGCAGTGAACGGACAGGGTGGAACCACGAGCAGTACTTC. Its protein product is CASSERTGWNHEQYF.

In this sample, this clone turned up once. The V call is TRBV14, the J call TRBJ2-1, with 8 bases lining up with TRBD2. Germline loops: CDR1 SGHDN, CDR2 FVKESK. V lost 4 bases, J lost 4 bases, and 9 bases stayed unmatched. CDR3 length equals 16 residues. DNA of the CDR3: TGTGCCAGCAGCCTGGGAATCACTAGCGGTTACAATGAGCAGTTCTTC. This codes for CASSLGITSGYNEQFF.

The CDR3 DNA is TGTGCCAGCAGCTTAGAGGGGGCTCCCAACTATGGCTACACCTTC. Its protein product is CASSLEGAPNYGYTF. The chain carries TRBV7-6 and TRBJ1-2, with TRBD1 identical over 7 bases. Germline V gene lookup returns CDR1 SGHVS and CDR2 FNYEAQ. This CDR3 spans 15 amino acids. The trim removed 1 base at V and 2 bases at J, leaving 4 bases unmatched. Based on the CDR3 plus reference TRBV7-6 and TRBJ1-2, the full variable domain is GAGVSQSPRYKVTKRGQDVALRCDPISGHVSLYWYRQALGQGPEFLTYFNYEAQQDKSGLPNDRFSAERPEGSISTLTIQRTEQRDSAMYRCASSLEGAPNYGYTFGSGTRLTVV.

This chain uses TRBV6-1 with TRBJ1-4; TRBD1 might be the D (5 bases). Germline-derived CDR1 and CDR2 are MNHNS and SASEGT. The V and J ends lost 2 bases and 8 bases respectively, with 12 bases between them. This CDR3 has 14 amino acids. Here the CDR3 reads CASSEWGGREKLFF. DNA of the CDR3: TGTGCCAGCAGTGAATGGGGGGGAAGAGAAAAACTGTTTTTT.

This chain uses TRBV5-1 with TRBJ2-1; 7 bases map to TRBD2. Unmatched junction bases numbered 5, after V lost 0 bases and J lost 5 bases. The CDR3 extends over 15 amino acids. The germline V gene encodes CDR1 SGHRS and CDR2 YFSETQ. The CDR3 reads CASSLDLAENNEQFF. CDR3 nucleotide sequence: TGCGCCAGCAGCTTGGACCTAGCGGAGAACAATGAGCAGTTCTTC. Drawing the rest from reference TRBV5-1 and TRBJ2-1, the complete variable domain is KAGVTQTPRYLIKTRGQQVTLSCSPISGHRSVSWYQQTPGQGLQFLFEYFSETQRNKGNFPGRFSGRQFSNSRSEMNVSTLELGDSALYLCASSLDLAENNEQFFGPGTRLTVL.

Here the CDR3 DNA reads TGTGCCAGCAGCAAATCCACCCGCCAGGGCCCTCAGCCCCAGCATTTT. Translated: CASSKSTRQGPQPQHF. This sequence joins TRBV21-1 and TRBJ1-5; the table's D call, TRBD1, was not checked against the DNA. TRBV21-1 is a pseudogene segment. The CDR3 has 16 amino acids.

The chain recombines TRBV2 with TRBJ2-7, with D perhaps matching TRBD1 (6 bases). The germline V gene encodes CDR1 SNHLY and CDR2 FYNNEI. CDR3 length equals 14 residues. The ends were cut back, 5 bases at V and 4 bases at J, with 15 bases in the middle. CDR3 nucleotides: TGTGCCAGCAGTTCGTCAGGGGTTGGGTACGAGCAGTACTTC. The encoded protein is CASSSSGVGYEQYF.

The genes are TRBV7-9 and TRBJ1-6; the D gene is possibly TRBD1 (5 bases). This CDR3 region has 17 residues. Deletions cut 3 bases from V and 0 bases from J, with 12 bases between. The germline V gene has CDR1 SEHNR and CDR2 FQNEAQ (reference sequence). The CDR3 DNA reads TGTGCCAGCAGCTTCGGACACTTAAGCTCCTATAATTCACCCCTCCACTTT. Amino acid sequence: CASSFGHLSSYNSPLHF.

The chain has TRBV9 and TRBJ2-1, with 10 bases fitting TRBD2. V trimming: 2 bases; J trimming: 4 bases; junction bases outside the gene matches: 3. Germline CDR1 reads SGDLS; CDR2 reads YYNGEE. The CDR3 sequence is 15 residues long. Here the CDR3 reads CASSVTSGTYNEQFF. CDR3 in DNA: TGTGCCAGCAGCGTCACTAGCGGGACGTACAATGAGCAGTTCTTC.

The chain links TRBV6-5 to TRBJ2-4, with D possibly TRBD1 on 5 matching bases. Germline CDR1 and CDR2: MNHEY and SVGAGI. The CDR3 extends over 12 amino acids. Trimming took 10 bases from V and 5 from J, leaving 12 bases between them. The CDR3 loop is CATQGSENIQYF. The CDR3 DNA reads TGTGCCACGCAGGGTTCGGAAAACATTCAGTACTTC.

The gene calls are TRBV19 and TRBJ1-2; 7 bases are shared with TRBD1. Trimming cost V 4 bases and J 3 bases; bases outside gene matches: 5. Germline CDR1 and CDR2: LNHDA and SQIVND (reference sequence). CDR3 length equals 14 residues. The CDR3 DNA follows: TGTGCCAGTAGTACTACAGGGGAAGACTATGGCTACACCTTC. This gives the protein CASSTTGEDYGYTF.

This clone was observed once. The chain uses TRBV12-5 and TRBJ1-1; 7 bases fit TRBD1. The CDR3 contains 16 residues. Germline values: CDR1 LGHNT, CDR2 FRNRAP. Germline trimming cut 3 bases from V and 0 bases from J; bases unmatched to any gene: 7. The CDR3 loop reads CASGFLTGPMNTEAFF. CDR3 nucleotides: TGTGCTAGTGGTTTCCTGACAGGGCCCATGAACACTGAAGCTTTCTTT.

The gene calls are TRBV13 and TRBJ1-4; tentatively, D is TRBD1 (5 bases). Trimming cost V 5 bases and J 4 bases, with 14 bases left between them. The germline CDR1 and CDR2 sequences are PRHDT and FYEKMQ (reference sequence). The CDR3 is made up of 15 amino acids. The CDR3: CASSRTGPDNEKLFF. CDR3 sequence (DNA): TGTGCCAGCAGCAGAACAGGTCCCGATAATGAAAAACTGTTTTTT.

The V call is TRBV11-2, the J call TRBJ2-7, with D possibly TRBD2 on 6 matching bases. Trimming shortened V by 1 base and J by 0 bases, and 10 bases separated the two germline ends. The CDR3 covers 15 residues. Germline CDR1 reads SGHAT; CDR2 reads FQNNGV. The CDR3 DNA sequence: TGTGCCAGCAGCTTAGCAGCGGGCCCCTCCTACGAGCAGTACTTC. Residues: CASSLAAGPSYEQYF.

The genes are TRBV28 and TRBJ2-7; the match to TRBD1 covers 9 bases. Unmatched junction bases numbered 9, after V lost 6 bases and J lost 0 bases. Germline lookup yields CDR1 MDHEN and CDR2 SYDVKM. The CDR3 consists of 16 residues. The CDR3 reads CASSVTGGKSSYEQYF. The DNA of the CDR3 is TGTGCCAGCAGCGTGACAGGGGGTAAAAGCTCCTACGAGCAGTACTTC.

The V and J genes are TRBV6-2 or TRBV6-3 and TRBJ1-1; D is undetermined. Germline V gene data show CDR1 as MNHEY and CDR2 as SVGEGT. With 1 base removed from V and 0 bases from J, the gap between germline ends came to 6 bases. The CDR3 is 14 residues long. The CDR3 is CASSYLGLNTEAFF. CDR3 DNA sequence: TGTGCCAGCAGTTACTTGGGCTTGAACACTGAAGCTTTCTTT.

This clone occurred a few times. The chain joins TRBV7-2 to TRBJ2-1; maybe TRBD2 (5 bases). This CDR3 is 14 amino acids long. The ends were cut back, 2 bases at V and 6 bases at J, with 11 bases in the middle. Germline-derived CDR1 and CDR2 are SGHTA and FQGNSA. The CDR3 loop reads CASSLTSVSNEQFF. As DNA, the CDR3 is TGTGCCAGCAGCTTAACTAGTGTATCCAATGAGCAGTTCTTC.

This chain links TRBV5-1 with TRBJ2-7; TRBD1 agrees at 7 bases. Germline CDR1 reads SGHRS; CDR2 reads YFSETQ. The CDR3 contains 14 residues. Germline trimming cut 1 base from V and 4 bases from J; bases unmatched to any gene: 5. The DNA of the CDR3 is TGCGCCAGCAGCTTGTCGTCAGGGGGTTACGAGCAGTACTTC. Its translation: CASSLSSGGYEQYF.

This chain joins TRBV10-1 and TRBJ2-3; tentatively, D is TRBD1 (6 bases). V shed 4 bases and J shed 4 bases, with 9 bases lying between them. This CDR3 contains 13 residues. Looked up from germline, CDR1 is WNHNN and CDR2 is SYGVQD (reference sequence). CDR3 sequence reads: CASSAQGPDTQYF. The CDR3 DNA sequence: TGCGCCAGCAGTGCACAGGGTCCAGATACGCAGTATTTT.

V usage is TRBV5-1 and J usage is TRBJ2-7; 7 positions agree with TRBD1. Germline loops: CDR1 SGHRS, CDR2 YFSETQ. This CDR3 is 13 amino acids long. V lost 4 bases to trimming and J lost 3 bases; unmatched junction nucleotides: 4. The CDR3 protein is CASSQDRYYEQYF. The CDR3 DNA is TGCGCCAGCAGCCAGGACAGGTACTACGAGCAGTACTTC.

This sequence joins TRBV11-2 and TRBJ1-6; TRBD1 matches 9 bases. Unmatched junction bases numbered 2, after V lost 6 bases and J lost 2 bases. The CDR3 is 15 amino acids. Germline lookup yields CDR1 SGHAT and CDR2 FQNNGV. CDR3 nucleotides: TGTGCCAGCAGGAGACAGGGGGCCTATAATTCACCCCTCCACTTT. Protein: CASRRQGAYNSPLHF.

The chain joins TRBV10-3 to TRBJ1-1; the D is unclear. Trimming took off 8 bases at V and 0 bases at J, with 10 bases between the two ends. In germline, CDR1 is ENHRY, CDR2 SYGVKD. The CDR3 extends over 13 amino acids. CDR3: CAIGGVMNTEAFF. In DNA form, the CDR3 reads TGTGCCATCGGCGGGGTGATGAACACTGAAGCTTTCTTT.

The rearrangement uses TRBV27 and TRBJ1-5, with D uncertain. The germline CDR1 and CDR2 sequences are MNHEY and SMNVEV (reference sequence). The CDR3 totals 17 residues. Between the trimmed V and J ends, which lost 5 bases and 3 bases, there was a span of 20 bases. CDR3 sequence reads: CASSPGVGGLHNQPQHF. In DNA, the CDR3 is TGTGCCAGCAGTCCCGGCGTTGGTGGGCTACACAATCAGCCCCAGCATTTT.

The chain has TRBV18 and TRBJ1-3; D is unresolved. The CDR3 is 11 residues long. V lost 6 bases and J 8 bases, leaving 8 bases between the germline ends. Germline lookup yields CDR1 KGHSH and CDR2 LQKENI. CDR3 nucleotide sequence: TGTGCCAGCTCCCGCCAGGACACCATATATTTT. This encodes CASSRQDTIYF.

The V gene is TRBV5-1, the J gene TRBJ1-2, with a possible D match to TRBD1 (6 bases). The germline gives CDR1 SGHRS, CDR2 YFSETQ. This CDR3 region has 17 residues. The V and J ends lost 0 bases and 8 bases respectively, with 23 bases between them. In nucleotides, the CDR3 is TGCGCCAGCAGCTTGGCGATATCTCTGGGACAAGGCAGCGGCTACACCTTC. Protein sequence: CASSLAISLGQGSGYTF.

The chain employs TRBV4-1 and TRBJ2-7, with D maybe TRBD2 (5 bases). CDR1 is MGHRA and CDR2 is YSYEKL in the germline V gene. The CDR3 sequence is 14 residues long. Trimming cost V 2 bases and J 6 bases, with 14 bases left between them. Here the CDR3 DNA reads TGCGCCAGCAGCCAACCCCGGAGGCGGGCCGAGCAGTACTTC. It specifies CASSQPRRRAEQYF.

The CDR3: CASSLWEWRESSYEQYF. For the CDR3, the DNA is TGTGCCAGCAGCTTATGGGAGTGGCGGGAAAGCTCCTACGAGCAGTACTTC. The rearrangement joins TRBV11-2 to TRBJ2-7; weak D call: TRBD2 (6 bases). Per the germline V gene, CDR1 is SGHAT and CDR2 is FQNNGV. The CDR3 totals 17 residues. Deletions cut 2 bases from V and 0 bases from J, with 17 bases between.

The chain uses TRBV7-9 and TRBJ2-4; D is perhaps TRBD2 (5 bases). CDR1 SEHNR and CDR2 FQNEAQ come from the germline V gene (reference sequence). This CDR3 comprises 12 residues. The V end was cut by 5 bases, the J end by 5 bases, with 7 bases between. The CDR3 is CASSNSENIQYF. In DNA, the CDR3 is TGTGCCAGCAGCAATAGCGAAAACATTCAGTACTTC.